This T cell receptor (beta chain) comes out of a study of T cell responses to AZD1222 COVID-19 vaccine. Findings and limits, study-wide: Repertoires were collected only later (after the peak T cell response had occurred).

About this clone: Its antigen is not identified.

V lost 7 bases and J 8 bases, leaving 14 bases between the germline ends. The CDR3 contains 12 residues. The V gene's germline CDR1 is MNHEY and CDR2 SVGAGI. Clones were read by immunoSEQ multiplex PCR, and TCRdb kept only the in-frame ones, dropping some. This table holds 90,000 to 100,000 clones, approximately 84% found once. The input for sequencing was peripheral blood, taken 28 days after the second AZD1222 dose. The chain joins TRBV6-5 to TRBJ1-2; D is unresolved. The origin of this receptor is an adult who received the AZD1222 COVID-19 vaccine. Here the CDR3 DNA reads TGTGCCAGCACGAACAACCCTAAGGGCTACACCTTC. Its translation is CASTNNPKGYTF.